This record covers a single T cell receptor beta chain. Its antigen is not identified. The CDR3 consists of 16 residues. The germline gives CDR1 SGHRS, CDR2 YFSETQ. Trimming removed 1 base from V and 3 bases from J; junction bases left unmatched: 4. The PCR contained 60 Vbeta and 13 Jbeta primers. The repertoire was sequenced with immunoSEQ multiplex PCR; TCRdb's copy has only in-frame clones and lacks some. The table has 150,000 to 200,000 clones, around 83% seen once; the top ten hold nearly 6.5%. The data stem from a study of cytomegalovirus exposure and HLA in healthy donors. About the research overall: Out of about 410 genotyped donors, about 80% belonged to the Caucasian-associated ancestry cluster.

Study-level results: Later analysis identified a missense DCLRE1C variant that was linked to TCR beta V- and J-gene trimming.

This TCR was sampled from a man aged 50 to 60 in good health and CMV-seropositive. The specimen was PBMCs. The chain recombines TRBV5-1 with TRBJ2-5; 12 nucleotides align to TRBD2. The CDR3 DNA reads TGCGCCAGCAGCTTGACCTCTAGCGGGGGGGAAGAGACCCAGTACTTC. It translates to CASSLTSSGGEETQYF.